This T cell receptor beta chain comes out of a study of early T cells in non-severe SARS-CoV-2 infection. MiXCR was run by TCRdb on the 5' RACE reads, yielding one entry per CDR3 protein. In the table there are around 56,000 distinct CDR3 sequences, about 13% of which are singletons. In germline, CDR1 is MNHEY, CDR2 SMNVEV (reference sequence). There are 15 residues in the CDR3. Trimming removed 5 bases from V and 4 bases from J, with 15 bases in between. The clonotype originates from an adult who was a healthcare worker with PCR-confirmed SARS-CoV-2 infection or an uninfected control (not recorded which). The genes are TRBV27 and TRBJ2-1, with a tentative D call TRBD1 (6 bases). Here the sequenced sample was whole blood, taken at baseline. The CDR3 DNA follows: TGTGCCAGCAGTATCCAGGGGAGACCGTACAATGAGCAGTTCTTC. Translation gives CASSIQGRPYNEQFF.